This TCR beta chain stems from a study of T cell responses to AZD1222 COVID-19 vaccine. Points from the study as a whole: Sampled repertoires all dated from after the peak T cell response.

Some clones are missing from TCRdb's copy, which holds only in-frame ones; the method was immunoSEQ multiplex PCR. The sample has about 93,000 clones, about 86% seen once; the top ten hold 5.5% to 7%. Per the germline V gene, CDR1 is LNHDA and CDR2 is SQIVND (reference sequence). J lost 0 bases, V lost 5 bases, and 5 bases had no gene match. This CDR3 has 15 residues. About this clone itself: The target antigen is unknown.

This chain joins TRBV19 and TRBJ2-3, with 7 bases identical to TRBD1. Sequenced here: peripheral blood, sampled on day 0 of AZD1222 vaccination. The TCR was taken from an adult in good health. The CDR3, as DNA: TGTGCCAGTAGTCTAACAGGGGCGAGCACAGATACGCAGTATTTT. Translating it yields CASSLTGASTDTQYF.